This T cell receptor (beta chain) was recovered during a study of immune evolution from preneoplasia to lung adenocarcinoma. The CDR3 has 18 residues. V lost 4 bases and J lost 4; bases outside the gene matches: 14. Germline CDR1 is MGHDK and CDR2 is SYGVNS. Clones were sequenced by immunoSEQ multiplex PCR, and TCRdb holds only the in-frame ones, with some missing. Of around 11,000 clones listed, approximately 77% are singletons. The V gene is TRBV25-1, the J gene TRBJ2-1; 9 nucleotides line up with TRBD2. Sequencing was carried out using FFPE minimally invasive lung adenocarcinoma tissue. The TCR sequence derives from a person aged 70 to 85 with lung adenocarcinoma. CDR3 sequence: CASSALAGSTVGYNEQFF. The CDR3 DNA follows: TGTGCCAGCAGTGCGCTAGCGGGAAGCACGGTCGGATACAATGAGCAGTTCTTC.